This entry lists 28 T cell receptor beta chains sequenced from one sample in a study of human T cells and chemical hapten exposure. From the RACE reads, TCRdb called clonotypes with MiXCR, one entry per CDR3 protein. The table includes tens of thousands of distinct CDR3 sequences, 3.7% detected once. Described time point: healthy volunteer bleed at 6 weeks. Unfractionated whole blood served as the source for total RNA extraction. Material for sequencing was whole blood. The receptors were gathered from a human donor in good health. Some clones in this sample may be carry-over from other donors' samples.

CDR3 residues: CASKGGLLSYTEAFF. In DNA form, the CDR3 reads TGTGCCAGCAAAGGGGGACTGCTCTCCTACACTGAAGCTTTCTTT. The chain carries TRBV28 and TRBJ1-1; tentatively, D is TRBD1 (6 bases). V lost 7 bases and J 3 bases, leaving 18 bases between the germline ends. Germline CDR1 is MDHEN and CDR2 is SYDVKM. The CDR3 runs 15 residues.

This clonotype was observed many times. The chain has TRBV21-1 and TRBJ1-1; TRBD1 was called by the table and not checked on the DNA. TRBV21-1 is flagged as a pseudogene. The CDR3 has 17 amino acids. CDR3 in amino acids: CASSSPKYRGAKTEAFF. Written as DNA, the CDR3 is TGTGCCAGCAGCTCACCAAAGTATCGGGGGGCGAAGACTGAAGCTTTCTTT.

This clonotype was seen ten or more times. The rearrangement links TRBV6-6 to TRBJ2-3; the D gene is possibly TRBD2 (6 bases). This CDR3 has 15 amino acids. Germline-derived CDR1 and CDR2 are MNHNY and SVGAGI (reference sequence). V lost 4 bases to trimming and J lost 1 base, with 12 bases between them. DNA of the CDR3: TGTGCCAGCAGTTCATCCGGGACTGGCACAGATACGCAGTATTTT. This gives the protein CASSSSGTGTDTQYF.

With respect to this clonotype: This clone may be a read error of a much larger clone one base away. The chain combines TRBV27 with TRBJ1-6, with unresolved D. This CDR3 has 12 amino acids. CDR1 is MNHEY and CDR2 is SMNVEV in the germline V gene (reference sequence). CDR3: CTSSFHGSPLHF. The CDR3 coding sequence is TGTACCAGCAGTTTCCACGGCTCACCCCTCCACTTT.

The table lists this clonotype with a few counts. The V gene is TRBV4-1, the J gene TRBJ1-3; possibly TRBD1 for D (5 bases). V lost 0 bases and J 0 bases, leaving 15 bases between the germline ends. From germline, CDR1 is MGHRA and CDR2 YSYEKL. The CDR3 contains 18 residues. CDR3 nucleotides: TGCGCCAGCAGCCAAGATGTCGCAGGGAGATCCTCTGGAAACACCATATATTTT. This translates into CASSQDVAGRSSGNTIYF.

This rearrangement joins TRBV9 to TRBJ2-7; 8 nucleotides agree with TRBD2. V lost 0 bases and J lost 2; bases outside the gene matches: 4. Germline V gives CDR1 SGDLS, CDR2 YYNGEE. CDR3 length: 15 amino acids. CDR3 bases: TGTGCCAGCAGCGTAGCGGCTAGCGGGCCCTACGAGCAGTACTTC. This gives the protein CASSVAASGPYEQYF. The variable domain in full, with the rest retrieved from reference TRBV9 and TRBJ2-7, is DSGVTQTPKHLITATGQRVTLRCSPRSGDLSVYWYQQSLDQGLQFLIQYYNGEERAKGNILERFSAQQFPDLHSELNLSSLELGDSALYFCASSVAASGPYEQYFGPGTRLTVT.

This clonotype was picked up many times. This rearrangement joins TRBV12-3 or TRBV12-4 to TRBJ2-7, with D unclear. Trimming took off 4 bases at V and 3 bases at J, with 16 bases between the two ends. The CDR3 loop spans 15 amino acids. The DNA for the CDR3 is TGTGCCAGCAGTTCCGCCCGCCAAGGCCTCTACGAGCAGTACTTC. Translation: CASSSARQGLYEQYF.

This rearrangement joins TRBV5-6 to TRBJ1-5; 7 bases are shared with TRBD1. Germline CDR1 and CDR2: SGHDT and YYEEEE. The CDR3 runs 16 residues. Unmatched junction bases numbered 12, after V lost 2 bases and J lost 7 bases. CDR3 DNA sequence: TGTGCCAGCAGCTTTCGCCGACAGGGCGTTAGACAGCCCCAGCATTTT. Its protein product is CASSFRRQGVRQPQHF.

The chain links TRBV29-1 to TRBJ1-1; perhaps TRBD1 as D (5 bases). The CDR3 is 14 amino acids. V shed 3 bases and J shed 2 bases, with 13 bases lying between them. The germline gives CDR1 SQVTM, CDR2 ANQGSEA. The CDR3 DNA reads as TGCAGCGTTGATCCGGCAGGGATTAACACTGAAGCTTTCTTT. It yields the protein CSVDPAGINTEAFF.

This clonotype was counted ten times or more. V is TRBV23-1 and J is TRBJ2-1; D gene ambiguous. TRBV23-1 is assigned to the ORF class and has an uncertain function. Trimming took 6 bases from V and 0 from J, leaving 15 bases between them. The CDR3 runs 16 residues. The CDR3 spells CASRTLALLSYNEQFF. The CDR3 region has the DNA TGCGCCAGCAGGACTCTGGCACTACTCTCCTACAATGAGCAGTTCTTC.

This clonotype was seen ten or more times. The chain joins TRBV5-4 to TRBJ2-1, with 9 bases identical to TRBD2. The CDR3 has 15 residues. After removal of 9 bases from V and 6 bases from J, the junction contained 13 bases not matched to a gene. The germline V gene has CDR1 SGHNT and CDR2 YYREEE (reference sequence). The CDR3 is CATHWGGRAVNEQFF. The DNA of the CDR3 is TGTGCCACCCACTGGGGCGGGAGGGCCGTCAATGAGCAGTTCTTC.

This sequence joins TRBV5-5 and TRBJ1-1; D is unresolved. V was clipped by 6 bases and J by 5 bases, with 14 bases between them. This CDR3 is 13 amino acids long. Germline loops: CDR1 SGHKS, CDR2 YYEKEE (reference sequence). Here the CDR3 DNA reads TGTGCCAGCATCGAGTGGGAGGCGACTGAAGCTTTCTTT. This codes for CASIEWEATEAFF.

This clonotype qualifies as medium-sized. The chain couples TRBV11-2 to TRBJ1-5; D perhaps matches TRBD1 (6 bases). CDR3 length equals 15 residues. Trimming removed 5 bases from V and 6 bases from J, with 17 bases in between. In germline, CDR1 is SGHAT, CDR2 FQNNGV. CDR3 bases: TGTGCCAGCAGCCCAGGGGACTCCGGCACTCAGCCCCAGCATTTT. The encoded protein is CASSPGDSGTQPQHF. Together with reference TRBV11-2 and TRBJ1-5, the CDR3 gives the full variable domain: EAGVAQSPRYKIIEKRQSVAFWCNPISGHATLYWYQQILGQGPKLLIQFQNNGVVDDSQLPKDRFSAERLKGVDSTLKIQPAKLEDSAVYLCASSPGDSGTQPQHFGDGTRLSIL.

This clonotype was seen repeatedly, ten times or more. The V and J genes are TRBV27 and TRBJ2-1; D is tentatively TRBD1 or TRBD2 (5 bases each). The CDR3 has 15 amino acids. Germline CDR1 reads MNHEY; CDR2 reads SMNVEV (reference sequence). The V end was cut by 2 bases, the J end by 6 bases, with 14 bases between. The CDR3 here is CASSLGGGPGNEQFF. The DNA for the CDR3 is TGTGCCAGCAGTTTAGGGGGTGGCCCTGGCAATGAGCAGTTCTTC.

This clonotype has just a few counts. V and J are TRBV20-1 and TRBJ1-6, with D possibly matching TRBD1 (5 bases). This CDR3 spans 15 amino acids. CDR1 is DFQATT and CDR2 is SNEGSKA in the germline V gene (reference sequence). The germline V and J ends were trimmed by 2 bases and 6 bases, with 14 bases remaining between them. This chain's CDR3 is CSARPLAGFNSPLHF. The CDR3 nucleotides read TGCAGTGCTAGACCCCTGGCAGGGTTTAATTCACCCCTCCACTTT.

This clonotype was seen more than once but under ten times. V gene TRBV18 combines with J gene TRBJ2-7; D call uncertain. Germline loops: CDR1 KGHSH, CDR2 LQKENI. V was trimmed by 3 bases and J by 3 bases, leaving 18 bases between them. The CDR3 sequence is 16 residues long. The CDR3 protein is CASSPDFRPVHYEQYF. The DNA for the CDR3 is TGTGCCAGCTCACCCGACTTCCGGCCCGTTCACTACGAGCAGTACTTC.

This clonotype was detected many times. This rearrangement joins TRBV24-1 to TRBJ2-5; 9 bases are a match to TRBD1. With V trimmed by 6 bases and J by 2 bases, 6 bases remained unmatched. CDR1 is KGHDR and CDR2 is SFDVKD in the germline V gene. The CDR3 covers 15 residues. This chain's CDR3 is CATSPDRGIQETQYF. The DNA of the CDR3 is TGTGCCACCAGTCCAGACAGGGGGATTCAAGAGACCCAGTACTTC.

The rearrangement uses TRBV11-2 and TRBJ1-1, with TRBD1 identical over 7 bases. CDR3 length: 15 residues. Trimming took 6 bases from V and 3 from J; bases not matched to a gene: 10. Germline CDR1 SGHAT, CDR2 FQNNGV. The DNA for the CDR3 is TGTGCCAGCAGAAGCCCCACAGGGGTTTACACTGAAGCTTTCTTT. It translates to CASRSPTGVYTEAFF.

This clonotype was seen repeatedly, ten times or more. The rearrangement links TRBV28 to TRBJ2-5; TRBD1 matches at 10 bases. The CDR3 contains 16 residues. Germline V gene sequence: CDR1 MDHEN, CDR2 SYDVKM. J was trimmed by 5 bases and V by 6 bases; bases with no gene match: 12. CDR3 bases: TGTGCCAGCAGCTCTCCGGGGACAGGGGTTCCCGAGACCCAGTACTTC. Residues: CASSSPGTGVPETQYF. Using reference TRBV28 and TRBJ2-5 for the parts outside the CDR3, the full variable domain is DVKVTQSSRYLVKRTGEKVFLECVQDMDHENMFWYRQDPGLGLRLIYFSYDVKMKEKGDIPEGYSVSREKKERFSLILESASTNQTSMYLCASSSPGTGVPETQYFGPGTRLLVL.

This clonotype has a count of ten or more. The CDR3 here is CASSEGLAGTGQFF. CDR3 in DNA: TGTGCCAGCAGTGAGGGACTAGCGGGAACGGGGCAGTTCTTC. The V and J genes are TRBV25-1 and TRBJ2-1; 13 bases map to TRBD2. CDR1 and CDR2 (germline): MGHDK, SYGVNS. V lost 3 bases and J lost 12; bases outside the gene matches: 5. CDR3 length: 14 amino acids.

This clonotype was seen repeatedly, ten times or more. This chain joins TRBV24-1 and TRBJ1-5; maybe TRBD1 (5 bases). The CDR3 runs 12 residues. Trimming left V 3 bases short and J 6 bases short, with 5 bases between. The germline V gene has CDR1 KGHDR and CDR2 SFDVKD. The CDR3 DNA is TGTGCCACCAGTGATGGGGGTCAGCCCCAGCATTTT. It is translated as CATSDGGQPQHF.

This clonotype showed up just a few times. The rearrangement joins TRBV27 to TRBJ2-1; D may be TRBD1 (5 bases). Germline V gene data show CDR1 as MNHEY and CDR2 as SMNVEV (reference sequence). Trimming removed 7 bases from V and 9 bases from J, with 22 bases in between. The CDR3 has 15 amino acids. The CDR3 nucleotides are TGTGCCAGCACCCCATTAGGGGCTAGATATGGTGAGCAGTTCTTC. It yields the protein CASTPLGARYGEQFF.

This clonotype was seen only a few times. The J gene is TRBJ1-5, the V gene TRBV19; 7 bases agree with TRBD1. The CDR3 extends over 15 amino acids. Looked up from germline, CDR1 is LNHDA and CDR2 is SQIVND (reference sequence). V shed 5 bases, J shed 6 bases, and the junction held 10 bases outside the gene matches. The CDR3 region has the DNA TGTGCCAGTAGTTCAGACGACAGGGTACCTCAGCCCCAGCATTTT. Its translation is CASSSDDRVPQPQHF.

This clonotype occurred many times. The CDR3 sequence: CASSQGRVSGEQYF. The CDR3 DNA follows: TGCGCCAGCAGCCAAGGTCGGGTTTCAGGGGAGCAGTACTTC. V and J are TRBV4-1 and TRBJ2-7; a weak D match, TRBD1 (5 bases). Germline lookup yields CDR1 MGHRA and CDR2 YSYEKL. This CDR3 contains 14 residues. The V end lost 1 base, the J end lost 7 bases, and 14 bases lay between the germline ends.

This clonotype was seen repeatedly, ten times or more. The chain combines TRBV20-1 with TRBJ2-1; 7 bases agree with TRBD2. V was clipped by 0 bases and J by 6 bases; unmatched bases: 5. The length of the CDR3 is 14 residues. Per germline, CDR1 DFQATT and CDR2 SNEGSKA (reference sequence). The chain's CDR3 is CSARDHGRSNEQFF. Here the CDR3 DNA reads TGCAGTGCTAGAGATCACGGGAGGAGCAATGAGCAGTTCTTC.

Note on this clonotype: The junction differs from germline at one of its ends, possibly a read error. This chain uses TRBV5-1 with TRBJ1-1, with D unclear. The CDR3 is 17 residues long. Germline CDR1 reads SGHRS; CDR2 reads YFSETQ. CDR3: CDSSLEGVLKSNTEAFF. The CDR3 DNA follows: TGCGACAGCAGCTTGGAAGGAGTCTTGAAGTCGAACACTGAAGCTTTCTTT.

Many counts were recorded for this clonotype. The rearrangement joins TRBV29-1 to TRBJ1-2, with TRBD1 matching over 8 bases. The V segment lost 5 bases and the J segment 3 bases; nucleotides outside the gene matches: 8. The germline V gene encodes CDR1 SQVTM and CDR2 ANQGSEA. The CDR3 is 14 residues long. CDR3 region: CSVKAQGADYGYTF. DNA of the CDR3: TGCAGCGTTAAAGCGCAGGGGGCTGACTATGGCTACACCTTC.

This clonotype was recorded at least ten times. The chain is built from TRBV24-1 and TRBJ2-6; D might be TRBD1 (5 bases). V dropped 0 bases and J dropped 0 bases, with 8 bases sitting between them. CDR1 and CDR2 from the germline V gene are KGHDR and SFDVKD. This CDR3 has 17 residues. CDR3 amino acids: CATSDLGTGSGANVLTF. The DNA for the CDR3 is TGTGCCACCAGTGATTTGGGAACAGGCTCTGGGGCCAACGTCCTGACTTTC.